The clone carrying this TCR beta chain turned up a few times. Antigen specificity is unknown. The treatment is: approximately nine-day PBMC culture with coronavirus spike peptide pools or control peptides (ViraFEST assay). Cultured CD4+ T-cell DNA underwent Oncomine TCR Beta short-read sequencing. The authors extracted genomic DNA from cultured CD4+ T cells. TCRdb processed the PCR reads anew with MiXCR; each CDR3 protein has one entry. The profile covers 15,000 to 20,000 distinct CDR3 sequences, with less than 55% appearing a single time and 9.5% to 13% taken by the ten largest. These data are taken from a study of vaccination and CD4 T cells after COVID-19. Study information: SARS-CoV-2, HCoV-NL63, HCoV-OC43 and HCoV-229E supplied the overlapping spike peptides used to stimulate cells.

This clonotype was sampled from a human donor who had recovered from COVID-19. The sample consisted of CD4+ T cells from blood, cultured in vitro, taken before SARS-CoV-2 vaccination.

Written as DNA, the CDR3 is TGCAGTGCTCGACAGGGGGCAGGTCAGGCACTTGAAGCTTTCTTT. Translating gives CSARQGAGQALEAFF. This chain joins TRBV20-1 and TRBJ1-1; 10 nucleotides match TRBD1. V shed 5 bases, J shed 7 bases, and the junction held 13 bases outside the gene matches. This CDR3 has 15 amino acids. The germline V gene encodes CDR1 DFQATT and CDR2 SNEGSKA (reference sequence).